Each of the 10 T cell receptor beta chains below was sequenced from the same sample in a study of cytomegalovirus exposure and HLA in healthy donors. PCR amplification relied on 60 Vbeta primers (plus 13 Jbeta primers). Clones were read by immunoSEQ multiplex PCR, and TCRdb kept only the in-frame ones, dropping some. The repertoire holds about 140,000 clones, roughly four fifths seen once, with roughly 3.2% in the top ten. Material for sequencing was PBMCs. The origin of the receptors is a man younger than 35 in good health and CMV-seropositive.

This sequence joins TRBV7-9 and TRBJ1-2; 7 bases agree with TRBD1. Losses at the gene ends were 3 bases for V and 3 bases for J; bases not matched to a gene: 4. CDR3 length: 14 residues. In germline, CDR1 is SEHNR, CDR2 FQNEAQ (reference sequence). The CDR3 reads CASSFLDRDYGYTF. DNA for the CDR3: TGTGCCAGCAGCTTTCTCGACAGGGACTATGGCTACACCTTC.

The V call is TRBV28, the J call TRBJ2-4; possible D gene TRBD2, 6 bases. This CDR3 region has 13 residues. The V end lost 3 bases, the J end lost 5 bases, and 8 bases lay between the germline ends. Germline CDR1 is MDHEN and CDR2 is SYDVKM. CDR3 residues: CASSFPGENIQYF. The CDR3 coding sequence is TGTGCCAGCAGTTTTCCGGGGGAAAACATTCAGTACTTC.

The chain joins TRBV7-9 to TRBJ1-3, with 8 bases lining up with TRBD1. Germline lookup yields CDR1 SEHNR and CDR2 FQNEAQ (reference sequence). The length of the CDR3 is 15 residues. Germline trimming cut 5 bases from V and 1 base from J; bases unmatched to any gene: 4. In DNA form, the CDR3 reads TGTGCCAGCAGCACTCAGGGGGCATCTGGAAACACCATATATTTT. This translates into CASSTQGASGNTIYF.

The gene calls are TRBV18 and TRBJ1-1; D gene unclear. Trimming removed 6 bases from V and 4 bases from J, with 12 bases in between. CDR1 and CDR2 (germline): KGHSH, LQKENI. CDR3 length equals 13 residues. This CDR3 is CASSPKEGTEAFF. Written as DNA, the CDR3 is TGTGCCAGCTCCCCCAAGGAGGGCACTGAAGCTTTCTTT.

The chain couples TRBV4-1 to TRBJ1-4, with D tentatively TRBD1 (6 bases). Per the germline V gene, CDR1 is MGHRA and CDR2 is YSYEKL. There are 16 residues in the CDR3. The germline V and J ends were trimmed by 1 base and 5 bases, with 14 bases remaining between them. The CDR3, as DNA: TGCGCCAGCAGCCAAGGAACAGGGACAAAGAATGAAAAACTGTTTTTT. Its protein is CASSQGTGTKNEKLFF.

V usage is TRBV19 and J usage is TRBJ2-3; 7 nucleotides match TRBD1. Germline CDR1 reads LNHDA; CDR2 reads SQIVND (reference sequence). V dropped 7 bases and J dropped 4; count of bases not matched to a gene: 14. The CDR3 has 16 residues. The CDR3 nucleotides read TGTGCCAGTACCCAGAACAACAGGGGATTCGCAGATACGCAGTATTTT. This codes for CASTQNNRGFADTQYF.

The genes are TRBV21-1 and TRBJ1-2. TRBV21-1 is recorded as a pseudogene. The CDR3 sequence is 11 residues long. CDR3 nucleotides: TGTGCCAGCAGACCGGGGGGGGGCTACACCTTC. Translation: CASRPGGGYTF.

The V gene is TRBV9, the J gene TRBJ2-2, with TRBD1 matching over 7 bases. V gave up 3 bases and J gave up 3 bases; unmatched junction bases: 5. CDR3 length: 15 amino acids. The germline V gene has CDR1 SGDLS and CDR2 YYNGEE. The CDR3 bases are TGTGCCAGCAGCGGACAGGGAAGAGACACCGGGGAGCTGTTTTTT. This translates into CASSGQGRDTGELFF.

The rearrangement links TRBV4-1 to TRBJ2-2; 7 bases map to TRBD1. From germline, CDR1 is MGHRA and CDR2 YSYEKL. V dropped 7 bases and J dropped 3; count of bases not matched to a gene: 5. CDR3 length equals 14 residues. Written as DNA, the CDR3 is TGCGCCAGCACCCAGGGACAGCACACCGGGGAGCTGTTTTTT. Its protein product is CASTQGQHTGELFF.

The chain carries TRBV19 and TRBJ1-1; TRBD1 matches at 8 bases. CDR1 and CDR2 (germline): LNHDA, SQIVND (reference sequence). V gave up 2 bases and J gave up 3 bases; unmatched junction bases: 5. This CDR3 region has 15 residues. The CDR3 DNA sequence: TGTGCCAGTAGTATATCGCAGGGGGCATACACTGAAGCTTTCTTT. Its protein is CASSISQGAYTEAFF. Based on the CDR3 plus reference TRBV19 and TRBJ1-1, the full variable domain is DGGITQSPKYLFRKEGQNVTLSCEQNLNHDAMYWYRQDPGQGLRLIYYSQIVNDFQKGDIAEGYSVSREKKESFPLTVTSAQKNPTAFYLCASSISQGAYTEAFFGQGTRLTVV.